Shown below are 25 T cell receptor beta chains from a single sample sequenced in a study of blood T cell repertoires in COVID-19. Assay: immunoSEQ multiplex PCR; the TCRdb copy retains only in-frame clones and omits some. The table lists around 190,000 clones, around 84% of them singletons, with 4% to 5% in the top ten. Sequencing was done on a sample of peripheral blood. These receptors were taken from a woman older than 75 with acute or convalescent COVID-19.

This chain joins TRBV5-6 and TRBJ1-2; the D gene is possibly TRBD1 (5 bases). The CDR3 consists of 16 residues. Trimming left V 0 bases short and J 4 bases short, with 16 bases between. From germline, CDR1 is SGHDT and CDR2 YYEEEE. The CDR3 protein is CASSLEYRGESYGYTF. In DNA form, the CDR3 reads TGTGCCAGCAGCTTGGAATATCGGGGGGAAAGCTATGGCTACACCTTC.

Note on this clone: At the DNA level, this CDR3 is encoded by other sequences in the same sample as well. This rearrangement joins TRBV19 to TRBJ1-3; D is ambiguous. The CDR3 has 13 amino acids. The germline CDR1 and CDR2 sequences are LNHDA and SQIVND (reference sequence). Trimming took off 3 bases at V and 1 base at J, with 4 bases between the two ends. The CDR3 spells CASSILSGNTIYF. The CDR3 nucleotides are TGTGCCAGTAGTATCCTATCTGGAAACACCATATATTTT.

This chain joins TRBV18 and TRBJ1-2; D is unresolved. With 0 bases removed from V and 5 bases from J, the gap between germline ends came to 13 bases. The CDR3 spans 15 residues. Germline values: CDR1 KGHSH, CDR2 LQKENI. The CDR3 nucleotides are TGTGCCAGCTCACCACCGAGGTCCGGTCGGTATGGCTACACCTTC. This gives the protein CASSPPRSGRYGYTF. The full variable domain, its missing parts supplied by reference TRBV18 and TRBJ1-2, is NAGVMQNPRHLVRRRGQEARLRCSPMKGHSHVYWYRQLPEEGLKFMVYLQKENIIDESGMPKERFSAEFPKEGPSILRIQQVVRGDSAAYFCASSPPRSGRYGYTFGSGTRLTVV.

The chain is built from TRBV5-5 and TRBJ2-1, with D unresolved. Germline assignment: CDR1 SGHKS and CDR2 YYEKEE (reference sequence). Between the trimmed V and J ends, which lost 3 bases and 2 bases, there was a span of 6 bases. The CDR3 totals 13 residues. CDR3 sequence: CASSSRTYNEQFF. The CDR3 DNA is TGTGCCAGCAGCTCGCGAACCTACAATGAGCAGTTCTTC.

This chain joins TRBV7-2 and TRBJ1-1, with 8 bases identical to TRBD1. Losses at the gene ends were 4 bases for V and 2 bases for J; bases not matched to a gene: 15. The CDR3 contains 18 residues. Germline assignment: CDR1 SGHTA and CDR2 FQGNSA. CDR3: CASSSRDRLRNLNTEAFF. The CDR3 bases are TGTGCCAGCAGCTCAAGGGACAGGCTTCGGAATCTAAACACTGAAGCTTTCTTT.

The chain employs TRBV19 and TRBJ2-7; D call uncertain. Germline CDR1 reads LNHDA; CDR2 reads SQIVND (reference sequence). V lost 5 bases and J 2 bases, leaving 7 bases between the germline ends. This CDR3 has 12 amino acids. Written as DNA, the CDR3 is TGTGCCAGTAGTCTCTATCCCTACGAGCAGTACTTC. Translating it yields CASSLYPYEQYF.

As regards this clone: The same CDR3 arises from other DNA sequences in this sample as well. The rearrangement joins TRBV7-2 to TRBJ1-2, with TRBD1 as a possible D gene (5 bases). Germline V CDR1 and CDR2: SGHTA, FQGNSA. The V and J ends lost 1 base and 4 bases respectively, with 7 bases between them. There are 13 residues in the CDR3. The CDR3 region has the DNA TGTGCCAGCAGCTTAGGTCAGGGCTATGGCTACACCTTC. Amino acids: CASSLGQGYGYTF. The full variable domain, in which reference TRBV7-2 and TRBJ1-2 provide the parts outside the CDR3, is GAGVSQSPSNKVTEKGKDVELRCDPISGHTALYWYRQSLGQGLEFLIYFQGNSAPDKSGLPSDRFSAERTGGSVSTLTIQRTQQEDSAVYLCASSLGQGYGYTFGSGTRLTVV.

The chain is built from TRBV18 and TRBJ1-5; D is ambiguous. V was trimmed by 3 bases and J by 0 bases, leaving 6 bases between them. The V gene's germline CDR1 is KGHSH and CDR2 LQKENI. This CDR3 contains 14 residues. The DNA of the CDR3 is TGTGCCAGCTCACCGTATAATAGCAATCAGCCCCAGCATTTT. Encoded protein: CASSPYNSNQPQHF.

Only one count was recorded for this clone. The chain employs TRBV14 and TRBJ1-1; maybe TRBD1 (5 bases). The CDR3 contains 14 residues. CDR1 and CDR2 (germline): SGHDN, FVKESK. Trimming shortened V by 1 base and J by 2 bases, and 8 bases separated the two germline ends. CDR3 sequence: CASSQGGGNTEAFF. CDR3 DNA: TGTGCCAGCAGCCAAGGCGGGGGTAACACTGAAGCTTTCTTT.

This chain links TRBV28 with TRBJ1-4; 7 nucleotides agree with TRBD1. The CDR3 is made up of 17 amino acids. J lost 5 bases, V lost 4 bases, and 13 bases had no gene match. CDR1 and CDR2 from the germline V gene are MDHEN and SYDVKM. CDR3 loop: CASSSQAMQGENEKLFF. The DNA of the CDR3 is TGTGCCAGCAGTTCCCAAGCCATGCAGGGGGAAAATGAAAAACTGTTTTTT.

V usage is TRBV4-3 and J usage is TRBJ1-1; 8 bases map to TRBD1. The germline V gene encodes CDR1 LGHNA and CDR2 YSLEER. This CDR3 contains 15 residues. V was pared by 3 bases and J by 4 bases, with 7 bases of the junction left unmatched. The CDR3 region is CASSQPRQGPTEAFF. The CDR3 bases are TGCGCCAGCAGCCAGCCAAGACAGGGGCCCACTGAAGCTTTCTTT.

The V gene is TRBV11-2, the J gene TRBJ2-7, with TRBD2 matching over 16 bases. Germline assignment: CDR1 SGHAT and CDR2 FQNNGV. Losses at the gene ends were 3 bases for V and 2 bases for J; bases not matched to a gene: 1. The CDR3 spans 16 residues. CDR3 in amino acids: CASSFGTSGRAYEQYF. In nucleotides, the CDR3 is TGTGCCAGCAGCTTTGGGACTAGCGGGAGGGCCTACGAGCAGTACTTC.

V and J are TRBV28 and TRBJ1-5; TRBD1 might be the D (5 bases). Germline V lookup: CDR1 MDHEN, CDR2 SYDVKM. Trimming removed 6 bases at V and 3 bases at J, with 15 bases between. This CDR3 spans 15 amino acids. CDR3 amino acids: CASSPVQVFNQPQHF. As DNA, the CDR3 is TGTGCCAGCAGCCCCGTACAGGTTTTCAATCAGCCCCAGCATTTT.

This chain connects TRBV5-8 to TRBJ2-5, with 7 bases matching TRBD2. The CDR3 is made up of 13 amino acids. Germline V gives CDR1 SGHTS, CDR2 YDEGEE. The V segment lost 4 bases and the J segment 4 bases; nucleotides outside the gene matches: 4. CDR3: CASSASGTETQYF. CDR3 coding DNA: TGTGCCAGCAGCGCTAGCGGAACAGAGACCCAGTACTTC.

The CDR3 DNA reads TGCGCCAGCAGAACGATGGACAGGGATAATGAAAAACTGTTTTTT. Protein: CASRTMDRDNEKLFF. J is TRBJ1-4 and V is TRBV10-1; the match to TRBD1 covers 8 bases. V shed 6 bases and J 4 bases; nucleotides not matched to a gene: 7. This CDR3 has 15 residues. Germline V lookup: CDR1 WNHNN, CDR2 SYGVQD (reference sequence).

The chain is built from TRBV18 and TRBJ2-1; 10 bases agree with TRBD2. The CDR3 is made up of 17 amino acids. The ends lost 1 base at V and 5 bases at J; junction bases unmatched: 8. Germline V gives CDR1 KGHSH, CDR2 LQKENI. The CDR3 region is CASSPRASGSWDNEQFF. Here the CDR3 DNA reads TGTGCCAGCTCACCACGGGCTAGCGGGAGTTGGGACAATGAGCAGTTCTTC.

This clone was found once. This chain links TRBV3-1 (or the pseudogene TRBV3-2) with TRBJ2-2; D perhaps matches TRBD2 (6 bases). The CDR3 totals 15 residues. CDR1 is LGHDT, CDR2 YNNKEL, per germline (reference sequence). Trimming took off 3 bases at V and 5 bases at J, with 13 bases between the two ends. The CDR3 nucleotides read TGTGCCAGCAGCCACGCGGCAGGGAGGACCGGGGAGCTGTTTTTT. This encodes CASSHAAGRTGELFF.

The V gene is TRBV12-3 or TRBV12-4, the J gene TRBJ2-1; the match to TRBD2 covers 7 bases. J was trimmed by 12 bases and V by 7 bases; bases with no gene match: 12. This CDR3 contains 13 residues. For the CDR3, the DNA is TGTGCCAGCAATTGGGGGGGATTAGAGGCGCAGTTCTTC. It translates to CASNWGGLEAQFF.

V is TRBV30 and J is TRBJ1-2; 10 bases align to TRBD1. The germline CDR1 and CDR2 sequences are GTSNPN and SVGIG (reference sequence). Trimming cost V 2 bases and J 6 bases; bases outside gene matches: 3. The CDR3 covers 13 residues. CDR3 region: CAWSRDRGDGYTF. CDR3 coding DNA: TGTGCCTGGAGTCGGGACAGGGGTGATGGCTACACCTTC.

The rearrangement uses TRBV6-5 and TRBJ2-1, with a possible D match to TRBD1 (5 bases). Per germline, CDR1 MNHEY and CDR2 SVGAGI. This CDR3 region has 15 residues. V lost 5 bases and J 0 bases, leaving 11 bases between the germline ends. In DNA form, the CDR3 reads TGTGCCAGCAGTAGGACACTGAGCTCCTACAATGAGCAGTTCTTC. It translates to CASSRTLSSYNEQFF.

The V call is TRBV6-6, the J call TRBJ2-3, with TRBD2 identical over 7 bases. Trimming took 2 bases from V and 5 from J; bases not matched to a gene: 10. CDR1 MNHNY and CDR2 SVGAGI come from the germline V gene (reference sequence). The CDR3 loop spans 16 amino acids. CDR3 sequence (DNA): TGTGCCAGCAGTTACAGGTCTAGCGGAGAAAGAGATACGCAGTATTTT. This encodes CASSYRSSGERDTQYF.

V usage is TRBV2 and J usage is TRBJ1-2, with D possibly being TRBD1 (6 bases). CDR1 and CDR2 (germline): SNHLY, FYNNEI. V shed 7 bases and J shed 4 bases, with 10 bases lying between them. The CDR3 runs 12 residues. The DNA for the CDR3 is TGTGCCAGCAAACAGGGCCTCTATGGCTACACCTTC. Its translation is CASKQGLYGYTF.

The V call is TRBV5-4, the J call TRBJ1-1; D unresolved. Germline V gives CDR1 SGHNT, CDR2 YYREEE (reference sequence). This CDR3 contains 12 residues. V lost 4 bases and J lost 11, with 15 bases in between. Here the CDR3 reads CASSASLGRAFF. The CDR3 DNA is TGTGCCAGCAGCGCTTCTCTCGGTCGGGCTTTCTTT.

V gene TRBV16 combines with J gene TRBJ1-1; D is possibly TRBD1 (6 bases). Looked up from germline, CDR1 is KGHSY and CDR2 is FQNENV. The CDR3 loop spans 13 amino acids. V lost 5 bases, J lost 1 base, and 8 bases lay in between. CDR3 in amino acids: CASSKGGNTEAFF. Written as DNA, the CDR3 is TGTGCCAGCAGCAAAGGGGGGAACACTGAAGCTTTCTTT.

The V call is TRBV3-1 (or the pseudogene TRBV3-2), the J call TRBJ1-1; tentative D call: TRBD1 (6 bases). CDR1 LGHDT and CDR2 YNNKEL come from the germline V gene (reference sequence). CDR3 size: 13 residues. V lost 2 bases, J lost 10 bases, and 14 bases lay in between. As DNA, the CDR3 is TGTGCCAGCAGCCAATCGGGGGGGCAAGGAGCTTTCTTT. It translates to CASSQSGGQGAFF.